The 12 T cell receptor beta chains below were found in one sample sequenced in a study of shared clonotypes between healthy human individuals. Naive CD8 cells comprised CD45RO-negative, CCR7-positively selected cells, excluding terminally differentiated effector memory CD45RA+ cells. This table comes from immunoSEQ multiplex PCR, and its TCRdb copy is limited to in-frame clones, with some not included. In the table there are more than 2 million clones, roughly 95% of which are singletons. Sequenced sample: naive CD8+ T cells sorted from blood. Receptor source: a man between 18 and 29 years old in good health.

This clone was detected once. The V call is TRBV7-8, the J call TRBJ2-2, with no clear D. V dropped 2 bases and J dropped 1 base, with 5 bases sitting between them. From germline, CDR1 is SGHVS and CDR2 FQNEAQ. The CDR3 covers 14 residues. The CDR3 DNA sequence: TGTGCCAGCAGCTTACACCTGAACACCGGGGAGCTGTTTTTT. Translation gives CASSLHLNTGELFF.

The V and J genes are TRBV2 and TRBJ2-7; 7 positions agree with TRBD1. The CDR3 has 13 residues. Losses at the gene ends were 4 bases for V and 3 bases for J; bases not matched to a gene: 3. Germline V gene data show CDR1 as SNHLY and CDR2 as FYNNEI. The CDR3 protein is CASSGNRGYEQYF. The CDR3 DNA is TGTGCCAGCAGTGGAAACAGGGGCTACGAGCAGTACTTC.

The chain recombines TRBV14 with TRBJ2-1; 10 bases map to TRBD2. Germline V gene lookup returns CDR1 SGHDN and CDR2 FVKESK. V trimming: 1 base; J trimming: 8 bases; junction bases outside the gene matches: 5. The length of the CDR3 is 15 residues. The CDR3 loop is CASSQAPLAGDEQFF. CDR3 sequence (DNA): TGTGCCAGCAGCCAAGCCCCCCTAGCGGGGGATGAGCAGTTCTTC.

The V gene is TRBV2, the J gene TRBJ1-2, with D possibly TRBD1 on 5 matching bases. V was pared by 3 bases and J by 4 bases, with 9 bases between. This CDR3 has 13 residues. Germline V gives CDR1 SNHLY, CDR2 FYNNEI. As DNA, the CDR3 is TGTGCCAGCAGTGACCAGGGAGGCTATGGCTACACCTTC. This translates into CASSDQGGYGYTF.

CDR3 nucleotides: TGCAGCGTTCGTGGGATTGTGGATGAGCAGTTCTTC. Translation gives CSVRGIVDEQFF. J is TRBJ2-1 and V is TRBV29-1; D gene uncertain. The CDR3 is 12 residues long. Germline V gives CDR1 SQVTM, CDR2 ANQGSEA. V was pared by 5 bases and J by 8 bases, with 13 bases between.

V is TRBV5-4 and J is TRBJ2-1; possible D gene TRBD1, 6 bases. The germline gives CDR1 SGHNT, CDR2 YYREEE (reference sequence). V was clipped by 2 bases and J by 3 bases, with 12 bases between them. This CDR3 has 15 residues. In DNA form, the CDR3 reads TGTGCCAGCAGCTTACAGGGAGACTTCTACAATGAGCAGTTCTTC. Its translation: CASSLQGDFYNEQFF.

This clone was seen a single time. The J gene is TRBJ1-1, the V gene TRBV15; 7 bases line up with TRBD1. The CDR3 sequence is 13 residues long. Germline loops: CDR1 LNHNV, CDR2 YYDKDF (reference sequence). J was trimmed by 7 bases and V by 6 bases; bases with no gene match: 8. CDR3 region: CATSIQGSIEAFF. CDR3 bases: TGTGCCACCAGTATACAGGGGAGCATTGAAGCTTTCTTT. Using reference TRBV15 and TRBJ1-1 for the parts outside the CDR3, the full variable domain is DAMVIQNPRYQVTQFGKPVTLSCSQTLNHNVMYWYQQKSSQAPKLLFHYYDKDFNNEADTPDNFQSRRPNTSFCFLDIRSPGLGDTAMYLCATSIQGSIEAFFGQGTRLTVV.

This chain joins TRBV5-1 and TRBJ2-3, with 9 nucleotides matching TRBD2. Germline values: CDR1 SGHRS, CDR2 YFSETQ. V lost 2 bases to trimming and J lost 0 bases; unmatched junction nucleotides: 7. This CDR3 is built from 17 residues. This chain's CDR3 is CASSLELAGHSTDTQYF. CDR3 nucleotides: TGCGCCAGCAGCTTAGAGCTAGCGGGGCATAGCACAGATACGCAGTATTTT.

The chain couples TRBV7-9 to TRBJ2-3; TRBD2 agrees at 11 bases. The CDR3 loop spans 19 amino acids. The V and J ends lost 5 bases and 4 bases, in that order; junction bases with no gene match: 17. Germline CDR1 reads SEHNR; CDR2 reads FQNEAQ (reference sequence). CDR3 amino acids: CASSGLSGTSGQSADTQYF. The CDR3 DNA sequence: TGTGCCAGCAGCGGCCTTTCCGGGACTAGCGGCCAAAGCGCAGATACGCAGTATTTT.

This chain uses TRBV6-1 with TRBJ1-1; TRBD1 agrees at 8 bases. With V trimmed by 5 bases and J by 5 bases, 7 bases remained unmatched. Germline lookup yields CDR1 MNHNS and CDR2 SASEGT. CDR3 length: 14 amino acids. The DNA for the CDR3 is TGTGCCAGCAGTCTCCGGACAGGGTTGACTGAAGCTTTCTTT. This sequence encodes CASSLRTGLTEAFF.

The rearrangement uses TRBV9 and TRBJ2-7; D unresolved. V was trimmed by 0 bases and J by 6 bases, leaving 7 bases between them. The germline gives CDR1 SGDLS, CDR2 YYNGEE. The CDR3 has 12 residues. The CDR3 DNA is TGTGCCAGCAGCGTAGTAGCTTGCGAGCAGTACTTC. Encoded protein: CASSVVACEQYF.

This chain uses TRBV6-5 with TRBJ1-4; D gene unclear. Germline V gives CDR1 MNHEY, CDR2 SVGAGI. The CDR3 runs 13 residues. The V end lost 8 bases, the J end lost 10 bases, and 17 bases lay between the germline ends. In DNA, the CDR3 is TGTGCCAGCCCCCCTGAGGCAATTGGAAAACTGTTTTTT. Translation gives CASPPEAIGKLFF.